Shown below are 28 T cell receptor beta chains from a single sample sequenced in a study of identical twins. TCRdb re-derived calls from the 5' RACE reads in MiXCR, one entry per CDR3 protein. The sample records 350,000 to 450,000 distinct CDR3 sequences, about 18% being singletons. The source material was naive T cells sorted from blood. These receptors came from a man aged 45-65 years in good health.

This clonotype came up a few times. The chain couples TRBV18 to TRBJ2-6; maybe TRBD1 (6 bases). Germline assignment: CDR1 KGHSH and CDR2 LQKENI. This CDR3 has 16 residues. The V and J ends lost 3 bases and 1 base respectively, with 10 bases between them. CDR3 loop: CASSPATGSGANVLTF. DNA for the CDR3: TGTGCCAGCTCACCCGCGACAGGATCTGGGGCCAACGTCCTGACTTTC.

This clonotype has more than one count but fewer than ten. The gene calls are TRBV27 and TRBJ1-1; weak D call: TRBD1 (5 bases). Germline V lookup: CDR1 MNHEY, CDR2 SMNVEV (reference sequence). The CDR3 has 16 amino acids. Trimming stripped 0 bases from V and 5 bases from J, with 16 bases between. The CDR3 nucleotides read TGTGCCAGCAGTTTATCGGTGCCTCGGGGCGGGACTGAAGCTTTCTTT. Protein: CASSLSVPRGGTEAFF.

In this sample, this clonotype turned up a few times. V is TRBV4-1 and J is TRBJ1-5; possibly TRBD1 for D (6 bases). Germline V gives CDR1 MGHRA, CDR2 YSYEKL. The CDR3 spans 15 residues. V was cut by 0 bases and J by 7 bases, with 13 bases left in between. The CDR3 sequence: CASSQDRGMAQPQHF. CDR3 DNA: TGCGCCAGCAGCCAAGACAGGGGCATGGCGCAGCCCCAGCATTTT.

This clonotype was seen more than once but under ten times. The chain carries TRBV18 and TRBJ1-2; D is ambiguous. Germline V CDR1 and CDR2: KGHSH, LQKENI. The CDR3 is made up of 15 amino acids. Trimming took off 1 base at V and 0 bases at J, with 9 bases between the two ends. The CDR3 sequence is CASSPQARTNYGYTF. CDR3 DNA: TGTGCCAGCTCACCACAGGCCAGAACTAACTATGGCTACACCTTC.

The gene calls are TRBV7-2 and TRBJ1-4, with 9 bases identical to TRBD1. There are 14 residues in the CDR3. Germline values: CDR1 SGHTA, CDR2 FQGNSA. The junction had 8 bases not matched to a gene; V was cut back by 5 bases and J by 10 bases. The CDR3 protein is CASSRYRGRGKLFF. CDR3 nucleotide sequence: TGTGCCAGCAGCAGATACAGGGGGCGCGGAAAACTGTTTTTT.

The chain carries TRBV9 and TRBJ2-1; maybe TRBD2 (7 bases). Germline V gene sequence: CDR1 SGDLS, CDR2 YYNGEE. V gave up 3 bases and J gave up 1 base, with 23 bases separating them. The CDR3 consists of 19 residues. CDR3 amino acids: CASSAAIFEGGISYNEQFF. CDR3 sequence (DNA): TGTGCCAGCAGCGCGGCTATATTTGAGGGGGGGATTTCCTACAATGAGCAGTTCTTC.

This clonotype was observed many times. The rearrangement joins TRBV29-1 to TRBJ1-1; the match to TRBD1 covers 8 bases. CDR3 size: 13 residues. Trimming removed 6 bases from V and 0 bases from J; junction bases left unmatched: 3. CDR1 SQVTM and CDR2 ANQGSEA come from the germline V gene. The CDR3 spells CSVGQGLNTEAFF. The DNA of the CDR3 is TGCAGCGTAGGACAGGGACTGAACACTGAAGCTTTCTTT.

This clonotype was detected many times. The chain recombines TRBV10-3 with TRBJ2-3, with D hard to call. Trimming cost V 5 bases and J 2 bases, with 5 bases left between them. CDR1 and CDR2 (germline): ENHRY, SYGVKD. The CDR3 has 12 residues. The CDR3 DNA reads TGTGCCATCAGTCCAACCACAGATACGCAGTATTTT. This encodes CAISPTTDTQYF.

There are a few counts of this clonotype. This rearrangement joins TRBV9 to TRBJ2-7; D gene unclear. V dropped 0 bases and J dropped 0 bases, with 10 bases sitting between them. The CDR3 covers 15 residues. Germline-derived CDR1 and CDR2 are SGDLS and YYNGEE. In DNA, the CDR3 is TGTGCCAGCAGCGTAGGTCAGGTCAGCTCCTACGAGCAGTACTTC. It translates to CASSVGQVSSYEQYF.

About this clonotype itself: A much more abundant neighbour one base away suggests this may be a read error. The genes are TRBV19 and TRBJ1-5, with D maybe TRBD1 (6 bases). Germline V gene sequence: CDR1 LNHDA, CDR2 SQIVND (reference sequence). The CDR3 is 16 amino acids. CDR3 protein: CASSIVGAYSNQTQHF. DNA of the CDR3: TGTGCCAGTAGTATAGTGGGGGCATATAGCAATCAGACCCAGCATTTT. Complete variable domain (other parts from reference TRBV19 and TRBJ1-5): DGGITQSPKYLFRKEGQNVTLSCEQNLNHDAMYWYRQDPGQGLRLIYYSQIVNDFQKGDIAEGYSVSREKKESFPLTVTSAQKNPTAFYLCASSIVGAYSNQTQHFGDGTRLSIL.

V gene TRBV28 combines with J gene TRBJ1-6; 10 positions match TRBD1. The trim removed 6 bases at V and 9 bases at J, leaving 5 bases unmatched. This CDR3 comprises 14 residues. CDR1 and CDR2 from the germline V gene are MDHEN and SYDVKM. This CDR3 reads CASRGTGVVSPLHF. The CDR3 coding sequence is TGTGCCAGCAGGGGGACAGGGGTAGTTTCACCCCTCCACTTT.

The table lists this clonotype with many counts. The rearrangement links TRBV5-1 to TRBJ2-1, with D perhaps being TRBD1 or TRBD2 (6 bases each). CDR1 is SGHRS and CDR2 is YFSETQ in the germline V gene. Trimming stripped 0 bases from V and 13 bases from J, with 11 bases between. The CDR3 has 12 residues. The CDR3 loop reads CASSLVGGLQFF. The CDR3 nucleotides read TGCGCCAGCAGCTTGGTAGGGGGACTTCAGTTCTTC. The full variable domain, rest sourced from reference TRBV5-1 and TRBJ2-1, is KAGVTQTPRYLIKTRGQQVTLSCSPISGHRSVSWYQQTPGQGLQFLFEYFSETQRNKGNFPGRFSGRQFSNSRSEMNVSTLELGDSALYLCASSLVGGLQFFGPGTRLTVL.

This clonotype was recorded many times. The V and J genes are TRBV11-1 and TRBJ1-3; the D is unclear. Per germline, CDR1 SGHAT and CDR2 FQDESV (reference sequence). This CDR3 comprises 18 residues. Trimming cost V 5 bases and J 0 bases, with 20 bases left between them. CDR3 sequence: CASSRRVGRPNSGNTIYF. In DNA, the CDR3 is TGTGCCAGCAGCCGACGGGTGGGCAGGCCGAACTCTGGAAACACCATATATTTT. Full variable domain (outside the CDR3, taken from reference TRBV11-1 and TRBJ1-3): EAEVAQSPRYKITEKSQAVAFWCDPISGHATLYWYRQILGQGPELLVQFQDESVVDDSQLPKDRFSAERLKGVDSTLKIQPAELGDSAMYLCASSRRVGRPNSGNTIYFGEGSWLTVV.

The genes are TRBV6-5 and TRBJ2-5; TRBD2 agrees at 14 bases. This CDR3 is 15 amino acids long. The germline gives CDR1 MNHEY, CDR2 SVGAGI. The V segment lost 2 bases and the J segment 5 bases; nucleotides outside the gene matches: 1. CDR3 coding DNA: TGTGCCAGCAGTTACGGGACTAGCGGGAGTGAGACCCAGTACTTC. Protein sequence: CASSYGTSGSETQYF.

This clonotype was detected ten times or more. This chain uses TRBV6-1 with TRBJ1-3; D is unclear. Germline loops: CDR1 MNHNS, CDR2 SASEGT. CDR3 length: 14 residues. V gave up 7 bases and J gave up 4 bases, with 14 bases separating them. CDR3 residues: CASTPLDAGNTIYF. The CDR3 DNA is TGTGCCAGCACTCCACTAGATGCCGGAAACACCATATATTTT.

In this sample, this clonotype turned up many times. The chain carries TRBV29-1 and TRBJ2-2; no clear D gene. Trimming left V 4 bases short and J 0 bases short, with 9 bases between. Germline lookup yields CDR1 SQVTM and CDR2 ANQGSEA. CDR3 size: 14 residues. This CDR3 reads CSVVSTTNTGELFF. DNA for the CDR3: TGCAGCGTTGTGTCTACCACGAACACCGGGGAGCTGTTTTTT.

This chain joins TRBV6-1 and TRBJ1-1; tentative D call: TRBD1 (5 bases). Germline CDR1 and CDR2: MNHNS and SASEGT. The germline V and J ends were trimmed by 6 bases and 5 bases, with 13 bases remaining between them. The CDR3 has 13 residues. CDR3: CASSQGPRTEAFF. CDR3 bases: TGTGCCAGCAGCCAGGGACCCCGGACTGAAGCTTTCTTT.

This clonotype was counted a few times. The chain recombines TRBV4-1 with TRBJ1-2; D ambiguous. The CDR3 is 17 amino acids. From germline, CDR1 is MGHRA and CDR2 YSYEKL. V was cut by 0 bases and J by 0 bases, with 14 bases left in between. CDR3 residues: CASSQDGERQANYGYTF. In DNA, the CDR3 is TGCGCCAGCAGCCAAGATGGGGAACGACAAGCTAACTATGGCTACACCTTC.

Details on this clonotype: Possible read error: a much larger clone is one base away. The chain links TRBV5-1 to TRBJ1-2, with 9 bases fitting TRBD1. V gave up 3 bases and J gave up 2 bases; unmatched junction bases: 5. CDR1 and CDR2 from the germline V gene are SGHRS and YFSETQ. The CDR3 has 15 amino acids. CDR3 in amino acids: CASSWAGTGNYGYTF. CDR3 bases: TGCGCCAGCAGCTGGGCCGGGACAGGGAACTATGGCTACACCTTC.

V is TRBV7-2 and J is TRBJ1-2; D may be TRBD1 (5 bases). Germline V gives CDR1 SGHTA, CDR2 FQGNSA. The CDR3 is 14 amino acids. V shed 5 bases and J shed 2 bases, with 12 bases lying between them. Here the CDR3 reads CASSPRQFNYGYTF. The CDR3 bases are TGTGCCAGCAGCCCCCGACAGTTCAACTATGGCTACACCTTC.

This clonotype was found many times. V usage is TRBV5-1 and J usage is TRBJ2-6, with a tentative D call TRBD1 (6 bases). The CDR3 is 18 amino acids. Per germline, CDR1 SGHRS and CDR2 YFSETQ. The V and J ends lost 4 bases and 2 bases respectively, with 19 bases between them. CDR3 sequence: CASSTYGQSVPGANVLTF. As DNA, the CDR3 is TGCGCCAGCAGCACCTACGGACAGTCAGTTCCTGGGGCCAACGTCCTGACTTTC.

In regard to this clonotype: This could be a read error, since a much larger clone is one nucleotide away. The chain employs TRBV12-3 or TRBV12-4 and TRBJ2-7, with D unclear. V shed 6 bases and J shed 3 bases, with 6 bases lying between them. The CDR3 is made up of 11 amino acids. The CDR3 DNA sequence: TGTGCCAGCAGCCACTACTACGAGCAGTACTTC. This sequence encodes CASSHYYEQYF.

This clonotype was counted at least ten times. This chain joins TRBV11-2 and TRBJ2-6; unclear D gene. Germline CDR1 and CDR2: SGHAT and FQNNGV. The length of the CDR3 is 15 residues. The V gene lost 0 bases and the J gene lost 1 base, with 4 bases spanning the gap. The CDR3: CASSLDRSGANVLTF. The CDR3 DNA reads TGTGCCAGCAGCTTAGACCGATCTGGGGCCAACGTCCTGACTTTC.

V gene TRBV27 combines with J gene TRBJ2-1, with unresolved D. Trimming cost V 8 bases and J 8 bases, with 13 bases left between them. In germline, CDR1 is MNHEY, CDR2 SMNVEV (reference sequence). The CDR3 totals 12 residues. The CDR3 nucleotides are TGTGCCAGCCGATCTCTTGCCCATGAGCAGTTCTTC. It encodes CASRSLAHEQFF.

The V call is TRBV15, the J call TRBJ2-1; D may be TRBD2 (7 bases). This CDR3 region has 16 residues. V lost 5 bases, J lost 2 bases, and 16 bases lay in between. Looked up from germline, CDR1 is LNHNV and CDR2 is YYDKDF (reference sequence). CDR3 region: CATSAAGAGAYNEQFF. The CDR3 DNA reads as TGTGCCACCAGCGCCGCGGGGGCGGGAGCCTACAATGAGCAGTTCTTC.

The chain has TRBV6-1 and TRBJ2-1, with D perhaps matching TRBD1 or TRBD2 (5 bases each). Germline CDR1 MNHNS, CDR2 SASEGT. The V end lost 6 bases, the J end lost 6 bases, and 18 bases lay between the germline ends. The CDR3 has 15 residues. The CDR3 sequence is CASSPEGLRVNEQFF. The CDR3 DNA follows: TGTGCCAGCAGCCCCGAGGGTCTCAGGGTCAATGAGCAGTTCTTC.

This clonotype was seen ten or more times. V usage is TRBV20-1 and J usage is TRBJ1-6; 8 bases are a match to TRBD1. Germline V CDR1 and CDR2: DFQATT, SNEGSKA (reference sequence). The CDR3 contains 15 residues. The V segment lost 0 bases and the J segment 6 bases; nucleotides outside the gene matches: 4. The CDR3 sequence: CSARDNGQGNSPLHF. The CDR3, as DNA: TGCAGTGCTAGAGATAACGGACAGGGTAATTCACCCCTCCACTTT.

CDR3 nucleotide sequence: TGCAGTGCTAGGGAGCGGGGCGGCTACGAGCAGTACTTC. It translates to CSARERGGYEQYF. V gene TRBV20-1 combines with J gene TRBJ2-7; 7 bases match TRBD2. V lost 3 bases to trimming and J lost 3 bases; unmatched junction nucleotides: 5. The germline V gene encodes CDR1 DFQATT and CDR2 SNEGSKA (reference sequence). The CDR3 has 13 amino acids.